This TCR beta chain was sequenced during a study of OX40 agonist ivuxolimab in advanced cancers. Study outcomes and limitations: The mean number of expanded clones was higher in CD8+ T cells than in CD4+.

Measured with immunoSEQ multiplex PCR; TCRdb has only the in-frame clones, and not every one. Of 35,000 to 45,000 clones in the sample, more than 75% were seen once. V dropped 7 bases and J dropped 4; count of bases not matched to a gene: 7. Germline assignment: CDR1 MNHNS and CDR2 SASEGT. This CDR3 is 14 amino acids long. Details on this clone: What it binds is unknown.

This sequence was found in an adult with an advanced solid tumor such as melanoma, head and neck, liver or kidney cancer. The input for sequencing was CD4+ or CD8+ T cells sorted from blood, taken in a trial of the OX40 agonist ivuxolimab. The gene calls are TRBV6-1 and TRBJ1-5; 7 bases line up with TRBD1. The CDR3, as DNA: TGTGCCAGCAACCCGACAGGGTCAAATCAGCCCCAGCATTTT. Its translation is CASNPTGSNQPQHF.